These 16 T cell receptor beta chains came from one sample sequenced in a study of T cell responses to AZD1222 COVID-19 vaccine. Method: immunoSEQ multiplex PCR; TCRdb's copy keeps in-frame clones and lacks some. The sample holds 50,000 to 60,000 clones, 88% seen once. The source material was peripheral blood, sampled on day 0 of AZD1222 vaccination. The receptor source for this set is an adult in good health.

The J gene is TRBJ2-2, the V gene TRBV5-4; no reliable D call. The germline CDR1 and CDR2 sequences are SGHNT and YYREEE (reference sequence). The germline V and J ends were trimmed by 0 bases and 6 bases, with 9 bases remaining between them. The CDR3 is 14 amino acids. As DNA, the CDR3 is TGTGCCAGCAGCTTGGAAGCTTATCCCGGGGAGCTGTTTTTT. Protein sequence: CASSLEAYPGELFF.

This clone has a handful of counts. The genes are TRBV27 and TRBJ1-4; no clear D gene. V was pared by 5 bases and J by 7 bases, with 17 bases between. The germline CDR1 and CDR2 sequences are MNHEY and SMNVEV (reference sequence). The CDR3 extends over 15 amino acids. CDR3 amino acids: CASSPRSFRGEKLFF. The CDR3 DNA is TGTGCCAGCAGTCCGCGGTCATTCCGGGGTGAAAAACTGTTTTTT.

The rearrangement links TRBV29-1 to TRBJ1-2; no firm D call. Trimming stripped 8 bases from V and 4 bases from J, with 11 bases between. CDR1 and CDR2 (germline): SQVTM, ANQGSEA. CDR3 length: 11 residues. CDR3 protein: CSTVFSYGYTF. CDR3 sequence (DNA): TGCAGCACCGTTTTCTCCTATGGCTACACCTTC.

This clone has just one count. The chain links TRBV4-1 to TRBJ1-1; no firm D call. The CDR3 contains 13 residues. Germline values: CDR1 MGHRA, CDR2 YSYEKL. Trimming cost V 0 bases and J 3 bases, with 5 bases left between them. The CDR3 DNA sequence: TGCGCCAGCAGCCAAGAAAGGTACACTGAAGCTTTCTTT. This translates into CASSQERYTEAFF.

V and J are TRBV11-3 and TRBJ2-7; a possible D gene is TRBD1 (6 bases). Trimming cost V 5 bases and J 0 bases, with 20 bases left between them. This CDR3 has 17 residues. Germline V gene lookup returns CDR1 SGHNT and CDR2 YENEEA. The CDR3 nucleotides are TGTGCCAGCAGCACCCCCCGGACAGACCTTAGCTCCTACGAGCAGTACTTC. Residues: CASSTPRTDLSSYEQYF. Looking up the rest from reference TRBV11-3 and TRBJ2-7 gives the full variable domain: EAGVVQSPRYKIIEKKQPVAFWCNPISGHNTLYWYLQNLGQGPELLIRYENEEAVDDSQLPKDRFSAERLKGVDSTLKIQPAELGDSAVYLCASSTPRTDLSSYEQYFGPGTRLTVT.

The rearrangement joins TRBV30 to TRBJ2-2; TRBD1 matches at 10 bases. The CDR3 extends over 15 amino acids. The germline gives CDR1 GTSNPN, CDR2 SVGIG (reference sequence). V shed 2 bases and J 4 bases; nucleotides not matched to a gene: 4. CDR3 sequence (DNA): TGTGCCTGGAGTTCTGGACAGGGGGTCACCGGGGAGCTGTTTTTT. Its protein product is CAWSSGQGVTGELFF.

This clone appeared a single time. This chain joins TRBV5-5 and TRBJ1-5; no clear D gene. Germline V gene sequence: CDR1 SGHKS, CDR2 YYEKEE (reference sequence). This CDR3 has 15 residues. With 0 bases removed from V and 6 bases from J, the gap between germline ends came to 13 bases. In DNA form, the CDR3 reads TGTGCCAGCAGCTTGGGCTCAGGTGGGAGTCAGCCCCAGCATTTT. It codes for CASSLGSGGSQPQHF. Variable domain in full (rest from reference TRBV5-5 and TRBJ1-5): DAGVTQSPTHLIKTRGQQVTLRCSPISGHKSVSWYQQVLGQGPQFIFQYYEKEERGRGNFPDRFSARQFPNYSSELNVNALLLGDSALYLCASSLGSGGSQPQHFGDGTRLSIL.

This chain connects TRBV29-1 to TRBJ1-4; D is ambiguous. The germline CDR1 and CDR2 sequences are SQVTM and ANQGSEA. The CDR3 runs to 15 residues. Trimming pared 1 base from V and 3 bases from J, leaving 12 bases between. The CDR3 DNA follows: TGCAGCGTTGAAGGTCCGGACTTCTCTAATGAAAAACTGTTTTTT. It is translated as CSVEGPDFSNEKLFF.

The chain combines TRBV5-1 with TRBJ1-4; 9 bases line up with TRBD1. Germline CDR1 and CDR2: SGHRS and YFSETQ. The CDR3 totals 15 residues. The J segment lost 8 bases and the V segment lost 4 bases, leaving 9 bases of the junction unmatched. CDR3 bases: TGCGCCAGCAGCGTATCCGGGACAGGGCGGGAAAAACTGTTTTTT. Its translation: CASSVSGTGREKLFF.

The J gene is TRBJ2-5, the V gene TRBV9, with a tentative D call TRBD1 (6 bases). The CDR3 sequence is 13 residues long. CDR1 and CDR2 from the germline V gene are SGDLS and YYNGEE. V lost 7 bases, J lost 5 bases, and 15 bases lay in between. The CDR3 spells CASSPGARETQYF. DNA for the CDR3: TGTGCCAGCTCCCCAGGGGCTCGGGAGACCCAGTACTTC.

This clone was seen only a few times. The chain combines TRBV7-9 with TRBJ2-7, with D hard to call. CDR1 is SEHNR and CDR2 is FQNEAQ in the germline V gene (reference sequence). V was cut by 5 bases and J by 2 bases, with 10 bases left in between. This CDR3 comprises 13 residues. CDR3 amino acids: CASSRGSTYEQYF. The CDR3 bases are TGTGCCAGCAGCCGAGGTTCCACCTACGAGCAGTACTTC.

The rearrangement links TRBV30 to TRBJ2-2, with TRBD2 matching over 8 bases. CDR3 length: 15 residues. Per germline, CDR1 GTSNPN and CDR2 SVGIG (reference sequence). V lost 2 bases to trimming and J lost 1 base; unmatched junction nucleotides: 3. CDR3 region: CAWSKTSGNTGELFF. In DNA form, the CDR3 reads TGTGCCTGGAGTAAAACTAGCGGGAACACCGGGGAGCTGTTTTTT.

The chain uses TRBV7-9 and TRBJ2-1, with no clear D. CDR1 SEHNR and CDR2 FQNEAQ come from the germline V gene (reference sequence). The V and J ends lost 0 bases and 4 bases respectively, with 7 bases between them. The CDR3 extends over 14 amino acids. The CDR3 bases are TGTGCCAGCAGCTTAGCGGCGGTGTACAATGAGCAGTTCTTC. Protein sequence: CASSLAAVYNEQFF.

The chain has TRBV21-1 and TRBJ2-3; the DNA was not used to check the table's D call, TRBD1. TRBV21-1 is described as a pseudogene. The length of the CDR3 is 19 residues. CDR3 in amino acids: CASSKEWDRGLRGIDTQYF. CDR3 sequence (DNA): TGTGCCAGCAGCAAAGAGTGGGACAGGGGGCTTCGGGGGATAGATACGCAGTATTTT.

This clone is a singleton in its sample. The genes are TRBV6-5 and TRBJ1-2, with 7 nucleotides matching TRBD1. CDR1 is MNHEY, CDR2 SVGAGI, per germline. This CDR3 region has 15 residues. J was trimmed by 4 bases and V by 10 bases; bases with no gene match: 15. The CDR3 protein is CANFETGSLSYGYTF. The CDR3 nucleotides read TGTGCCAACTTCGAGACAGGGTCGCTTTCCTATGGCTACACCTTC.

The gene calls are TRBV5-1 and TRBJ2-1, with 9 positions matching TRBD2. This CDR3 spans 16 amino acids. V was clipped by 0 bases and J by 10 bases; unmatched bases: 11. Germline V CDR1 and CDR2: SGHRS, YFSETQ. CDR3 DNA: TGCGCCAGCAGCTTGGATGGGGCGGGAGGGACTAGGGAGCAGTTCTTC. Translation: CASSLDGAGGTREQFF.